The 12 T cell receptor beta chains below all came from one sample that was sequenced in a study of human T cells and chemical hapten exposure. This sample's time point: pre-sensitization, week 0. Treatment meaning: therapeutic diphenylcyclopropenone sensitization with weekly scalp DPC. Using its own MiXCR run on the RACE reads, TCRdb lists one record per CDR3 protein. Here the sample spans tens of thousands of distinct CDR3 sequences, roughly 11% being singletons. The source was whole blood, collected in connection with sensitization to the hapten diphenylcyclopropenone (DPC). The receptors come from a woman between 45 and 60 years old with alopecia areata. Some clones in this sample may be carry-over from other donors' samples.

The table lists this clonotype with many counts. This chain links TRBV28 with TRBJ2-1; 9 nucleotides line up with TRBD2. V lost 7 bases to trimming and J lost 6 bases; unmatched junction nucleotides: 7. Germline CDR1 reads MDHEN; CDR2 reads SYDVKM. The CDR3 contains 14 residues. CDR3: CASKGREGFNEQFF. CDR3 nucleotides: TGTGCCAGCAAGGGGCGGGAGGGCTTCAATGAGCAGTTCTTC.

The chain has TRBV6-1 and TRBJ2-5, with no clear D. This CDR3 contains 15 residues. Germline CDR1 reads MNHNS; CDR2 reads SASEGT. With 4 bases removed from V and 0 bases from J, the gap between germline ends came to 12 bases. The chain's CDR3 is CASSAPAGYQETQYF. In DNA, the CDR3 is TGTGCCAGCAGTGCCCCCGCTGGGTACCAAGAGACCCAGTACTTC.

The sample holds many counts of this clonotype. CDR3 protein: CASVNPIGPEMGNEQFF. The CDR3 DNA follows: TGTGCCAGCGTTAATCCAATCGGGCCGGAGATGGGGAATGAGCAGTTCTTC. V usage is TRBV28 and J usage is TRBJ2-1; D is undetermined. With 8 bases removed from V and 7 bases from J, the gap between germline ends came to 27 bases. This CDR3 spans 17 amino acids. Germline V gives CDR1 MDHEN, CDR2 SYDVKM. Variable domain in full (rest from reference TRBV28 and TRBJ2-1): DVKVTQSSRYLVKRTGEKVFLECVQDMDHENMFWYRQDPGLGLRLIYFSYDVKMKEKGDIPEGYSVSREKKERFSLILESASTNQTSMYLCASVNPIGPEMGNEQFFGPGTRLTVL.

This clonotype was observed a few times. The V call is TRBV9, the J call TRBJ1-1; D is ambiguous. V was pared by 4 bases and J by 4 bases, with 17 bases between. The CDR3 sequence is 15 residues long. Germline CDR1 and CDR2: SGDLS and YYNGEE. CDR3 bases: TGTGCCAGCAGCTTTTTCCCGGGTCAGGTCACTGAAGCTTTCTTT. It is translated as CASSFFPGQVTEAFF.

This chain joins TRBV20-1 and TRBJ2-2, with TRBD2 matching over 7 bases. Looked up from germline, CDR1 is DFQATT and CDR2 is SNEGSKA (reference sequence). After removal of 3 bases from V and 7 bases from J, the junction contained 14 bases not matched to a gene. CDR3 length equals 16 residues. CDR3 loop: CSARSLERGRFGELFF. The CDR3 DNA is TGCAGTGCTAGGTCCTTGGAGCGGGGACGCTTCGGGGAGCTGTTTTTT.

The chain combines TRBV7-2 with TRBJ1-1; D remains unclear. The CDR3 is made up of 14 amino acids. Germline CDR1 and CDR2: SGHTA and FQGNSA. V lost 1 base and J lost 3, with 9 bases in between. This CDR3 is CASSLVQSYTEAFF. CDR3 coding DNA: TGTGCCAGCAGCTTAGTACAGTCCTACACTGAAGCTTTCTTT. Full variable domain (missing parts from reference TRBV7-2 and TRBJ1-1): GAGVSQSPSNKVTEKGKDVELRCDPISGHTALYWYRQSLGQGLEFLIYFQGNSAPDKSGLPSDRFSAERTGGSVSTLTIQRTQQEDSAVYLCASSLVQSYTEAFFGQGTRLTVV.

V is TRBV7-2 and J is TRBJ2-4; D is tentatively TRBD1 or TRBD2 (6 bases each). This CDR3 is 17 amino acids long. Germline-derived CDR1 and CDR2 are SGHTA and FQGNSA. Deletions cut 4 bases from V and 0 bases from J, with 16 bases between. For the CDR3, the DNA is TGTGCCAGCAGCTATAAGGGGGGCCTAGGAGCCAAAAACATTCAGTACTTC. Translated, it gives CASSYKGGLGAKNIQYF.

The sample holds a few counts of this clonotype. The rearrangement joins TRBV27 to TRBJ2-4; the match to TRBD1 covers 7 bases. The V gene end was trimmed by 5 bases and the J gene end by 0 bases; junction bases not matched to a gene: 16. The CDR3 extends over 19 amino acids. Germline-derived CDR1 and CDR2 are MNHEY and SMNVEV (reference sequence). DNA of the CDR3: TGTGCCAGCAGTCCGAAAAGGGGGCCCCCCCATATAGCCAAAAACATTCAGTACTTC. Translated: CASSPKRGPPHIAKNIQYF.

This clonotype was observed at least ten times. The chain joins TRBV10-2 to TRBJ1-1; the D gene is possibly TRBD1 (6 bases). Looked up from germline, CDR1 is WSHSY and CDR2 is SAAADI. The ends were cut back, 3 bases at V and 4 bases at J, with 12 bases in the middle. The CDR3 totals 14 residues. CDR3 sequence: CASSDQGLSTEAFF. As DNA, the CDR3 is TGCGCCAGCAGTGATCAGGGGCTAAGCACTGAAGCTTTCTTT.

This clonotype was counted many times. This rearrangement joins TRBV7-2 to TRBJ2-3; possibly TRBD1 for D (6 bases). Trimming stripped 5 bases from V and 6 bases from J, with 6 bases between. CDR3 length: 11 residues. The germline V gene encodes CDR1 SGHTA and CDR2 FQGNSA. The CDR3 region is CASSQGDTQYF. Here the CDR3 DNA reads TGTGCCAGCAGCCAGGGGGATACGCAGTATTTT.

This clonotype was recorded many times. The gene calls are TRBV2 and TRBJ2-1; D remains unclear. Looked up from germline, CDR1 is SNHLY and CDR2 is FYNNEI. The CDR3 runs to 14 residues. Trimming shortened V by 6 bases and J by 7 bases, and 16 bases separated the two germline ends. The CDR3: CASRTGSSSNEQFF. As DNA, the CDR3 is TGTGCCAGCAGGACTGGTTCCTCTAGTAATGAGCAGTTCTTC. The full variable domain, its missing parts supplied by reference TRBV2 and TRBJ2-1, is EPEVTQTPSHQVTQMGQEVILRCVPISNHLYFYWYRQILGQKVEFLVSFYNNEISEKSEIFDDQFSVERPDGSNFTLKIRSTKLEDSAMYFCASRTGSSSNEQFFGPGTRLTVL.

V gene TRBV2 combines with J gene TRBJ2-5; 7 positions match TRBD2. Trimming removed 7 bases from V and 0 bases from J; junction bases left unmatched: 8. Germline CDR1 and CDR2: SNHLY and FYNNEI. The CDR3 is made up of 15 amino acids. DNA for the CDR3: TGTGCCAGCAAGCTAGCGGAGACGTACCAAGAGACCCAGTACTTC. It encodes CASKLAETYQETQYF.